This entry concerns a single T cell receptor (beta chain). The study ran its PCR with 60 Vbeta and 13 Jbeta primers. This table comes from immunoSEQ multiplex PCR, and its TCRdb copy is limited to in-frame clones, with some not included. The sample carries under 150,000 clones, about 71% recorded once. Germline CDR1 reads MNHEY; CDR2 reads SVGAGI. Losses at the gene ends were 0 bases for V and 7 bases for J; bases not matched to a gene: 3. This CDR3 is built from 14 residues. This sample was taken from a study of cytomegalovirus exposure and HLA in healthy donors. The TCR comes from a woman aged 55-75 years in good health and CMV-seropositive. Sequenced material: PBMCs. The V gene is TRBV6-5, the J gene TRBJ2-7; 10 bases are shared with TRBD2. Here the CDR3 DNA reads TGTGCCAGCAGTTACTCGCTAGCGGGGGATGAGCAGTACTTC. Encoded protein: CASSYSLAGDEQYF.